The 18 T cell receptor beta chains below come from one sample, sequenced in a study of blood T cells in healthy people across ages. Combining a sample-barcoded 5' primer with a J-beta primer mix, a second PCR ran for roughly 6 to 12 cycles. MiXCR was run by TCRdb on the 5' RACE reads, yielding one entry per CDR3 protein. The sample yields some 760,000 distinct CDR3 sequences, around a quarter seen once. The sample also formed part of further work on T cells of mothers and their children.

The sequenced sample was blood. The receptor set was obtained from a boy under 18 in good health.

The table lists this clonotype with a few counts. The chain has TRBV20-1 and TRBJ2-5; D remains ambiguous. This CDR3 comprises 12 residues. Germline values: CDR1 DFQATT, CDR2 SNEGSKA (reference sequence). V shed 3 bases and J shed 5 bases, with 10 bases lying between them. The CDR3 region is CSASLIGETQYF. The DNA of the CDR3 is TGCAGTGCTAGTCTAATTGGGGAGACCCAGTACTTC.

In this sample, this clonotype turned up a few times. V gene TRBV29-1 combines with J gene TRBJ2-7, with 9 bases identical to TRBD1. The V gene's germline CDR1 is SQVTM and CDR2 ANQGSEA. The CDR3 sequence is 12 residues long. Trimming took 6 bases from V and 4 from J; bases not matched to a gene: 4. This CDR3 is CSVDRGGYEQYF. CDR3 DNA sequence: TGCAGCGTCGACAGGGGGGGATACGAGCAGTACTTC.

The chain employs TRBV5-5 and TRBJ2-3, with 8 nucleotides matching TRBD2. Trimming at V came to 3 bases and at J to 8 bases, leaving 8 bases not matched to a gene. The CDR3 is 14 amino acids. Germline CDR1 reads SGHKS; CDR2 reads YYEKEE (reference sequence). The CDR3 region has the DNA TGTGCCAGCAGCTCCGGACTAGCCCCCGGTACGCAGTATTTT. Its protein product is CASSSGLAPGTQYF.

In its sample, this clonotype was seen a few times. The chain uses TRBV28 and TRBJ2-1; 15 bases fit TRBD2. V lost 3 bases to trimming and J lost 10 bases; unmatched junction nucleotides: 10. Germline lookup yields CDR1 MDHEN and CDR2 SYDVKM. This CDR3 contains 17 residues. This CDR3 is CASSFTGLAGGPQEQFF. The CDR3 DNA sequence: TGTGCCAGCAGTTTCACGGGACTAGCGGGAGGCCCACAGGAGCAGTTCTTC.

The CDR3 bases are TGTGCCAGCACCGAAATTAAGGACAGGAAAACAGATACGCAGTATTTT. Translation: CASTEIKDRKTDTQYF. The genes are TRBV7-8 and TRBJ2-3; 7 bases fit TRBD1. CDR3 length: 16 amino acids. V shed 7 bases and J 3 bases; nucleotides not matched to a gene: 13. CDR1 SGHVS and CDR2 FQNEAQ come from the germline V gene.

This clonotype was detected only a few times. The genes are TRBV5-1 and TRBJ1-1; D not certain. The CDR3 has 15 amino acids. Germline V gene sequence: CDR1 SGHRS, CDR2 YFSETQ. The V end was cut by 2 bases, the J end by 1 base, with 12 bases between. The CDR3 protein is CASSFFGVTNTEAFF. The CDR3 nucleotides are TGCGCCAGCAGCTTTTTCGGTGTAACGAACACTGAAGCTTTCTTT.

The V gene is TRBV2, the J gene TRBJ2-1, with 14 bases lining up with TRBD2. The CDR3 spans 18 residues. The germline V gene has CDR1 SNHLY and CDR2 FYNNEI. The trim removed 6 bases at V and 0 bases at J, leaving 7 bases unmatched. For the CDR3, the DNA is TGTGCCAGCAGGGGACTAGCGGGAGCCCTAAGCTCCTACAATGAGCAGTTCTTC. The encoded protein is CASRGLAGALSSYNEQFF.

This chain connects TRBV15 to TRBJ2-1; perhaps TRBD2 as D (6 bases). V was pared by 0 bases and J by 9 bases, with 15 bases between. Germline lookup yields CDR1 LNHNV and CDR2 YYDKDF (reference sequence). The CDR3 has 15 residues. The CDR3 DNA reads as TGTGCCACCAGCAGAGATAATGTCGGGGGAGCTGAGCAGTTCTTC. The encoded protein is CATSRDNVGGAEQFF.

The chain joins TRBV15 to TRBJ1-3; 8 bases line up with TRBD1. V dropped 3 bases and J dropped 1; count of bases not matched to a gene: 5. Per the germline V gene, CDR1 is LNHNV and CDR2 is YYDKDF (reference sequence). This CDR3 has 16 residues. DNA for the CDR3: TGTGCCACCAGCAGCAGGACAGGGTCGTCTGGAAACACCATATATTTT. Protein: CATSSRTGSSGNTIYF.

This chain uses TRBV11-2 with TRBJ1-1; D possibly corresponds to TRBD1 (6 bases). The CDR3 is made up of 15 amino acids. With 4 bases removed from V and 3 bases from J, the gap between germline ends came to 15 bases. Germline CDR1 SGHAT, CDR2 FQNNGV. The CDR3 nucleotides are TGTGCCAGCAGCTCGAACAGGGTTTATGACACTGAAGCTTTCTTT. Amino acid sequence: CASSSNRVYDTEAFF.

The V and J genes are TRBV20-1 and TRBJ2-4; TRBD1 aligns across 8 bases. The CDR3 is 14 amino acids. CDR1 and CDR2 (germline): DFQATT, SNEGSKA (reference sequence). V dropped 6 bases and J dropped 2; count of bases not matched to a gene: 6. CDR3 protein: CSAMDRATKNIQYF. In DNA form, the CDR3 reads TGCAGTGCCATGGACAGGGCAACCAAAAACATTCAGTACTTC.

The gene calls are TRBV3-1 and TRBJ1-5; D is perhaps TRBD1 (5 bases). This CDR3 is 13 amino acids long. Per the germline V gene, CDR1 is LGHDT and CDR2 is YNNKEL (reference sequence). The germline V and J ends were trimmed by 1 base and 7 bases, with 8 bases remaining between them. CDR3 DNA: TGTGCCAGCAGCCAAGCCCGGGGCCAGCCCCAGCATTTT. Its translation: CASSQARGQPQHF.

The gene calls are TRBV5-4 and TRBJ1-2, with 8 positions matching TRBD1. V lost 4 bases, J lost 4 bases, and 3 bases stayed unmatched. Germline assignment: CDR1 SGHNT and CDR2 YYREEE (reference sequence). The CDR3 is 13 residues long. The CDR3 DNA reads TGTGCCAGCAGCCTCAGGGGGCCCTATGGCTACACCTTC. Its translation: CASSLRGPYGYTF.

The table lists this clonotype with a few counts. The J gene is TRBJ2-2, the V gene TRBV24-1; possible D gene TRBD2, 5 bases. In germline, CDR1 is KGHDR, CDR2 SFDVKD. CDR3 length equals 14 residues. V was cut by 3 bases and J by 7 bases, with 11 bases left in between. In DNA form, the CDR3 reads TGTGCCACCAGTGATCCCCGGACTTTCGGGGAGCTGTTTTTT. It translates to CATSDPRTFGELFF.

The chain has TRBV29-1 and TRBJ1-2, with D uncertain. Between the trimmed V and J ends, which lost 4 bases and 4 bases, there was a span of 19 bases. CDR3 length: 15 residues. Germline V gene lookup returns CDR1 SQVTM and CDR2 ANQGSEA. CDR3 sequence reads: CSVGISNLGFYGYTF. The CDR3, as DNA: TGCAGCGTTGGGATCTCCAACCTAGGGTTCTATGGCTACACCTTC.

CDR3: CASSPRRGGEAFF. CDR3 coding DNA: TGTGCCAGCAGCCCTCGGAGAGGGGGAGAAGCTTTCTTT. The V gene is TRBV11-2, the J gene TRBJ1-1; D is perhaps TRBD1 (6 bases). Germline CDR1 SGHAT, CDR2 FQNNGV. The length of the CDR3 is 13 residues. V lost 5 bases to trimming and J lost 8 bases, with 15 bases between them.

This rearrangement joins TRBV29-1 to TRBJ2-4; D uncertain. The CDR3 contains 12 residues. CDR1 and CDR2 (germline): SQVTM, ANQGSEA. V was shortened by 4 bases and J by 3 bases, with 7 bases between the two germline ends. CDR3 DNA: TGCAGCGTTGTGGCAGTCAAAAACATTCAGTACTTC. It yields the protein CSVVAVKNIQYF.

In its sample, this clonotype was seen a few times. This chain uses TRBV29-1 with TRBJ2-5, with a weak D call TRBD1 (6 bases). Matching the DNA end better, TRBJ2-7 makes the J call doubtful. This CDR3 is 11 amino acids long. Germline V gene data show CDR1 as SQVTM and CDR2 as ANQGSEA. The CDR3 loop is CSVEVRGEQYF. The DNA of the CDR3 is TGCAGCGTTGAAGTCAGGGGCGAGCAGTACTTC.